This is a list of T cell receptor beta chains from one sample in a study of blood T cells in healthy people across ages. Using its own MiXCR run on the 5' RACE reads, TCRdb lists one record per CDR3 protein. The data hold 650,000 to 800,000 distinct CDR3 sequences, with around 43% observed a single time. Sequenced: blood. These receptors came from a man aged 55 to 70 in good health. CDR3s include the opening cysteine and the closing phenylalanine or tryptophan. The D gene is left open where the match is weak. Size tells how often a clone was seen (once, few, many) or the class of an expanded clone, and some rows leave it out.

size,J,D,V,CDR3,DNA
few,TRBJ2-3,NA,TRBV6-1,CASSEAPDGFWVTQYF,TGTGCCAGCAGTGAAGCGCCTGACGGGTTCTGGGTTACGCAGTATTTT
NA,TRBJ1-1,NA,TRBV7-9,CASSHSMDTEAFF,TGTGCCAGCAGCCATTCCATGGACACTGAAGCTTTCTTT
many,TRBJ2-3,NA,TRBV20-1,CSARSALPTGNTQYF,TGCAGTGCTAGAAGCGCCTTGCCTACGGGGAATACGCAGTATTTT
NA,TRBJ2-5,NA,TRBV11-2,CAGSLARPSETQYF,TGTGCCGGCAGCTTAGCACGGCCAAGTGAGACCCAGTACTTC
NA,TRBJ2-2,TRBD1,TRBV5-1,CASSTMDRAQTGELFF,TGCGCCAGCAGCACCATGGACAGGGCCCAAACCGGGGAGCTGTTTTTT
once,TRBJ2-5,NA,TRBV6-2/TRBV6-3,CASSSGHRLAETQYF,TGTGCCAGCAGTTCCGGACACAGATTAGCGGAGACCCAGTACTTC
few,TRBJ2-7,TRBD1,TRBV6-5,CASRDPGQPYEQYF,TGTGCCAGCAGAGACCCGGGACAGCCTTACGAGCAGTACTTC
many,TRBJ2-1,NA,TRBV5-6,CASSLQGTAAYNEQFF,TGTGCCAGCAGCTTGCAGGGGACCGCCGCCTACAATGAGCAGTTCTTC
few,TRBJ2-1,NA,TRBV24-1,CATSEGQFGGNEQFF,TGTGCCACCAGCGAAGGACAGTTTGGGGGCAATGAGCAGTTCTTC
NA,TRBJ2-3,NA,TRBV6-2/TRBV6-3,CASSYSQEKAITDTQYF,TGTGCCAGCAGTTACTCTCAAGAGAAAGCTATCACAGATACGCAGTATTTT
NA,TRBJ2-5,NA,TRBV24-1,CATSLGGARGDQETQYF,TGTGCCACCAGTCTAGGTGGGGCTAGGGGGGACCAAGAGACCCAGTACTTC
few,TRBJ1-2,NA,TRBV6-2/TRBV6-3,CASRSFPTGGYTF,TGTGCCAGCAGAAGCTTCCCGACGGGAGGCTACACCTTC
NA,TRBJ1-1,NA,TRBV14,CASSHRGLGVTEAFF,TGTGCCAGCAGCCACAGGGGCTTAGGGGTCACTGAAGCTTTCTTT
NA,TRBJ1-5,NA,TRBV2,CASKGGTATEPQHF,TGTGCCAGCAAGGGCGGGACGGCGACGGAGCCCCAGCATTTT
few,TRBJ2-4,TRBD2,TRBV11-2,CASSYPTSGTGGTQYF,TGTGCCAGCAGCTACCCGACTAGCGGGACCGGGGGGACTCAGTACTTC
NA,TRBJ2-1,NA,TRBV7-6,CASSLAPGGAASVYNEQFF,TGTGCCAGCAGCTTAGCGCCCGGGGGAGCGGCTAGCGTTTACAATGAGCAGTTCTTC
few,TRBJ2-1,NA,TRBV30,CAWSEASNEQFF,TGTGCCTGGAGTGAGGCCTCTAATGAGCAGTTCTTC
few,TRBJ2-5,NA,TRBV9,CASSDSTRRGHQETQYF,TGTGCCAGCAGCGATTCGACTCGGAGGGGGCACCAAGAGACCCAGTACTTC
NA,TRBJ1-2,NA,TRBV6-1,CASIGGGNYGYTF,TGTGCCAGCATCGGGGGGGGAAACTATGGCTACACCTTC
NA,TRBJ1-3,NA,TRBV7-2,CASSLGRSPSGNTIYF,TGTGCCAGCAGCTTAGGGAGGAGTCCCTCTGGAAACACCATATATTTT
NA,TRBJ2-2,TRBD2,TRBV7-2,CASRTSGGPGNAGELFF,TGTGCCAGCAGAACTAGCGGGGGGCCGGGGAACGCCGGGGAGCTGTTTTTT
few,TRBJ1-5,TRBD1,TRBV10-3,CAISESGGGEQPQHF,TGTGCCATCAGTGAGTCGGGAGGGGGCGAACAGCCCCAGCATTTT
few,TRBJ2-5,TRBD2,TRBV3-1,CASSQVGTSGYQETQYF,TGTGCCAGCAGCCAAGTGGGGACTAGCGGGTACCAAGAGACCCAGTACTTC
few,TRBJ2-3,NA,TRBV6-5,CASSYNPSGPREDTQYF,TGTGCCAGCAGTTACAATCCCTCCGGACCCCGAGAGGACACGCAGTATTTT
few,TRBJ2-1,NA,TRBV7-2,CASSLMAGKDEQFF,TGTGCCAGCAGCTTAATGGCAGGAAAGGATGAGCAGTTCTTC
NA,TRBJ2-6,NA,TRBV18,CASSPGGRAGANVLTF,TGTGCCAGCTCACCCGGAGGCAGGGCTGGGGCCAACGTCCTGACTTTC
NA,TRBJ2-1,NA,TRBV5-1,CASSITTPPSYNEQFF,TGCGCCAGCAGCATTACGACTCCCCCTTCTTACAATGAGCAGTTCTTC
NA,TRBJ2-3,NA,TRBV29-1,CSGIGRPPDTQYF,TGCAGCGGGATCGGGAGACCCCCAGATACGCAGTATTTT
NA,TRBJ2-2,TRBD2,TRBV11-2,CASSSGLAGAPGTGELFF,TGTGCCAGCAGCTCGGGACTAGCGGGGGCCCCAGGGACCGGGGAGCTGTTTTTT
few,TRBJ2-3,TRBD2,TRBV5-6,CASSSPKVTGGRGDTQYF,TGTGCCAGCAGCTCCCCCAAGGTTACGGGGGGACGAGGAGATACGCAGTATTTT
few,TRBJ2-3,TRBD1,TRBV30,CAVRTGASNTDTQYF,TGTGCCGTCCGGACAGGCGCATCTAACACAGATACGCAGTATTTT
many,TRBJ2-2,NA,TRBV6-5,CASSQGTGELFF,TGTGCCAGCAGTCAAGGAACCGGGGAGCTGTTTTTT
few,TRBJ1-1,TRBD1,TRBV29-1,CSALVDRGIGAFF,TGCAGCGCCCTGGTGGACAGGGGCATCGGGGCTTTCTTT
NA,TRBJ1-6,NA,TRBV12-3/TRBV12-4,CASSLKGFYNSPLHF,TGTGCCAGCAGTTTAAAGGGATTCTATAATTCACCCCTCCACTTT
NA,TRBJ2-1,TRBD1,TRBV20-1,CSARDRQGFYNEQFF,TGCAGTGCTAGAGATAGACAGGGCTTCTACAATGAGCAGTTCTTC
many,TRBJ2-7,TRBD1,TRBV29-1,CSVLGQGAYEQYF,TGCAGCGTCCTCGGACAGGGGGCCTACGAGCAGTACTTC
NA,TRBJ1-6,TRBD1,TRBV20-1,CSAAGQGLFSPLHF,TGCAGTGCTGCCGGACAGGGGCTCTTCTCACCCCTCCACTTT
few,TRBJ2-5,TRBD2,TRBV29-1,CSVFLAAKQETQYF,TGCAGCGTTTTCCTAGCGGCGAAACAAGAGACCCAGTACTTC
NA,TRBJ1-1,NA,TRBV4-3,CASSQEWWRNTEAFF,TGCGCCAGCAGCCAAGAGTGGTGGAGGAACACTGAAGCTTTCTTT
few,TRBJ2-7,NA,TRBV2,CASSGLQGYEQYF,TGTGCCAGCAGTGGACTACAGGGCTACGAGCAGTACTTC
NA,TRBJ2-7,NA,TRBV18,CASSPPGRVHEQYF,TGTGCCAGCTCACCACCGGGCAGGGTCCACGAGCAGTACTTC
NA,TRBJ2-5,TRBD1,TRBV20-1,CSAQGERGTQYF,TGCAGTGCACAGGGGGAAAGAGGGACCCAGTACTTC
NA,TRBJ2-3,NA,TRBV3-1,CASSQRGSPDTQYF,TGTGCCAGCAGCCAACGTGGGAGCCCAGATACGCAGTATTTT
once,TRBJ2-5,TRBD1,TRBV20-1,CSASIRQGEETQYF,TGCAGTGCTAGCATCAGACAGGGAGAAGAGACCCAGTACTTC
NA,TRBJ2-1,NA,TRBV6-2/TRBV6-3,CASRTGAAGGLEQFF,TGTGCCAGCAGGACAGGCGCGGCGGGTGGTCTTGAGCAGTTCTTC
many,TRBJ2-4,NA,TRBV3-1,CASSQGRSHIQYF,TGTGCCAGCAGCCAAGGGAGGTCGCACATTCAGTACTTC
many,TRBJ2-5,TRBD2,TRBV5-1,CASSLLASGQETQYF,TGCGCCAGCAGCTTGTTGGCTAGCGGCCAAGAGACCCAGTACTTC
NA,TRBJ2-7,NA,TRBV4-1,CASSQTTGTNSYEQYF,TGCGCCAGCAGCCAGACAACCGGGACGAACTCCTACGAGCAGTACTTC
NA,TRBJ2-1,TRBD2,TRBV7-8,CARISAGGQESEQFF,TGTGCCCGCATCTCCGCGGGGGGGCAGGAGAGTGAGCAGTTCTTC
NA,TRBJ2-3,NA,TRBV5-1,CASSQQLTLSTDTQYF,TGCGCCAGCAGCCAACAGCTAACCCTCTCCACAGATACGCAGTATTTT
few,TRBJ1-2,NA,TRBV6-6,CASSYSNAGHNYGYTF,TGTGCCAGCAGTTACTCGAACGCAGGGCATAACTATGGCTACACCTTC